The clone carrying this T cell receptor beta chain has only a few counts. Its target is unknown. Unique molecular identifiers were built into the TCR beta cDNA libraries. TCRdb reprocessed the PCR reads with MiXCR, giving one entry per CDR3 protein. This table holds fewer than 850,000 distinct CDR3 sequences, roughly 29% found once. The data were taken from a study of post-analysis software for immune sequencing data. Whole-study findings and limits: TRBV5-6, TRBV5-1 and TRBV20-1 belonged to a set of roughly five TRBV segments that were more frequent in patients than controls.

The CDR3 contains 15 residues. Trimming removed 3 bases from V and 3 bases from J, with 12 bases in between. CDR1 and CDR2 (germline): SGHAT, FQDESV (reference sequence). Sequencing was performed on blood. This chain joins TRBV11-1 and TRBJ2-1; weak D call: TRBD1 (7 bases). This receptor was identified in a girl aged 10-17 years with multiple sclerosis. The CDR3 reads CASSFRRGVYNEQFF. CDR3 coding DNA: TGTGCCAGCAGCTTCCGCAGGGGGGTCTACAATGAGCAGTTCTTC.